This TCR beta chain is from a study of cytotoxic CD8 clonotypes in ibrutinib-treated CLL. Background on the study: Response material was collected after a median around 12 months of treatment, range 6 to 36.

V lost 0 bases, J lost 8 bases, and 9 bases lay in between. Germline lookup yields CDR1 SGHRS and CDR2 YFSETQ. CDR3 size: 14 residues. TCRdb keeps only in-frame clones here, not all; method: immunoSEQ multiplex PCR. The sample lists around 29,000 clones; around two thirds were seen once. The source material was PBMCs, sampled after 24 months of ibrutinib treatment. V and J are TRBV5-1 and TRBJ1-6, with D perhaps TRBD1 (6 bases). The receptor was isolated from a human donor with chronic lymphocytic leukemia. The CDR3 DNA reads TGCGCCAGCAGCTTGGCAGGGGAGGATTCACCCCTCCACTTT. Protein product: CASSLAGEDSPLHF.